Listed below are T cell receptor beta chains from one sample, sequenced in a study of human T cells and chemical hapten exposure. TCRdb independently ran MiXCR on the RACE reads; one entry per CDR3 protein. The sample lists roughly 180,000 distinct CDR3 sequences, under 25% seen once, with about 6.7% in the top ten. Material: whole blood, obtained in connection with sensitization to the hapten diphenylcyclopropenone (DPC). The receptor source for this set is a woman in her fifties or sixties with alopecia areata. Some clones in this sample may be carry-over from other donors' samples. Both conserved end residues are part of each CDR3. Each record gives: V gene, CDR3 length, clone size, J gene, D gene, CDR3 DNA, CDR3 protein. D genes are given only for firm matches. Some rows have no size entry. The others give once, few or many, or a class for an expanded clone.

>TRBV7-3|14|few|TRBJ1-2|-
TGTGCCAGCAGCTTAACGGCAGAGCTTTATGGCTACACCTTC
CASSLTAELYGYTF
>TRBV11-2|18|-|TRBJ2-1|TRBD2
TGTGCCAGCAGCGGAAGGACTAGCGGGACTACCCTCTACAATGAGCAGTTCTTC
CASSGRTSGTTLYNEQFF
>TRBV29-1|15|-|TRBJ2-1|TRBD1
TGCAGCGTTGCGGGCGTGGACAGGTCCTACAATGAGCAGTTCTTC
CSVAGVDRSYNEQFF
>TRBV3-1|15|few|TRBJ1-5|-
TGTGCCAGCAGCGGGGGACACAATAGCAATCAGCCCCAGCATTTT
CASSGGHNSNQPQHF
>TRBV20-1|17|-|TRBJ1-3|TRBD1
TGCAGTGCTAGAGACGGGACAGGGGTTTTCTCTGGAAACACCATATATTTT
CSARDGTGVFSGNTIYF
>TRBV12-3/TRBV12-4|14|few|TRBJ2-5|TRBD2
TGTGCCAGCAGTTCATCAGCGGGAGGGCTGACCCAGTACTTC
CASSSSAGGLTQYF
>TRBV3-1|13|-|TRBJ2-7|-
TGTGCCAGCAGCTCCTGGGGAGGAGACGAGCAGTACTTC
CASSSWGGDEQYF
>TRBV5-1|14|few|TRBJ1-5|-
TGCGCCAGCAGCTTGTCCGGGGCTAATCAGCCCCAGCATTTT
CASSLSGANQPQHF
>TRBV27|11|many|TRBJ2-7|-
TGTGCCAGCAGTTTATCGGGGGAGCAGTACTTC
CASSLSGEQYF
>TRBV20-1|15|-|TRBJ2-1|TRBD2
TGCAGTGCCAAACCCTTAGCGGGAGGGCCTAATGAGCAGTTCTTC
CSAKPLAGGPNEQFF
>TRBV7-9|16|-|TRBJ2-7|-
TGTGCCAGCAGCTTAATCAGGAGACAGGTTATTTACGAGCAGTACTTC
CASSLIRRQVIYEQYF
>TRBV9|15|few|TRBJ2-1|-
TGTGCCAGCAGCCTGGACCCCGGGACTGACAATGAGCAGTTCTTC
CASSLDPGTDNEQFF
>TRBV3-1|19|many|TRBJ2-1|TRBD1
TGTGCCAGCAGCCAAGAGGTTAGCATCCTCGGACAGGGGTACAATGAGCAGTTCTTC
CASSQEVSILGQGYNEQFF
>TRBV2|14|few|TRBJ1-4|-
TGTGCCAGCAACCCTGTGAGGGGGGGTGAAAAACTGTTTTTT
CASNPVRGGEKLFF
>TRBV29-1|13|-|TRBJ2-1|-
TGCAGCGTTGGGACTTACTCCTACAATGAGCAGTTCTTC
CSVGTYSYNEQFF
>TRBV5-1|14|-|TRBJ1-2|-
TGCGCCAGCAGCTTGGGGGGGGCAGAATATGGCTACACCTTC
CASSLGGAEYGYTF
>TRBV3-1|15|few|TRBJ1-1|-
TGTGCCAGCAGCCAAGAGGGGGCCCGATACACTGAAGCTTTCTTT
CASSQEGARYTEAFF
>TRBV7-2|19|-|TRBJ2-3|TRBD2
TGTGCCAGCAGCTTAACCCCCTTGGGACTAGCGGCTCGCACAGATACGCAGTATTTT
CASSLTPLGLAARTDTQYF
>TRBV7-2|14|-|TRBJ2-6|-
TGTGCCAGCAGCTTAGATCCTGGGGCCAACGTCCTGACTTTC
CASSLDPGANVLTF
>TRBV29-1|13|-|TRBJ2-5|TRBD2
TGCAGCGTTGGACTAGCGGTAGCCGAGACCCAGTACTTC
CSVGLAVAETQYF
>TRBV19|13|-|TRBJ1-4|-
TGTGCCAGTAGTCCGACCAGGGCTGAAAAACTGTTTTTT
CASSPTRAEKLFF
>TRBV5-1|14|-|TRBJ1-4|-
TGCGCCAGCAGCCTGGACACGGCGGATGAAAAACTGTTTTTT
CASSLDTADEKLFF
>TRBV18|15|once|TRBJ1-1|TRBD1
TGTGCCAGCTCACGACAGGGGGCAGGTAACACTGAAGCTTTCTTT
CASSRQGAGNTEAFF
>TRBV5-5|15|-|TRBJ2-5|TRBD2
TGTGCCAGCAGCTTGGCGCCTAGCGGACAAGAGACCCAGTACTTC
CASSLAPSGQETQYF
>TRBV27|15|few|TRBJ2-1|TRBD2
TGTGCCAGCAGTCCCCCCCCCCTAGCGGGAGATGAGCAGTTCTTC
CASSPPPLAGDEQFF
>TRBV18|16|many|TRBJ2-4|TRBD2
TGTGCCAGCTCACCAGAGCTAGCGGGCACCAAAAACATTCAGTACTTC
CASSPELAGTKNIQYF
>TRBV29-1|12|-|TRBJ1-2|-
TGCAGCGTTGAGCGGAGCTACTATGGCTACACCTTC
CSVERSYYGYTF
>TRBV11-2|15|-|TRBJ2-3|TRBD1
TGTGCCAGCAGATCCTGGGGGACAGGGACAGATACGCAGTATTTT
CASRSWGTGTDTQYF
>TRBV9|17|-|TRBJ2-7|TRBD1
TGTGCCAGCAGCGTAGATCCCGGGACAGGGTTGATCTACGAGCAGTACTTC
CASSVDPGTGLIYEQYF
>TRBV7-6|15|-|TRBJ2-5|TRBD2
TGTGCCAGCAGCTTAAGCGGAGCGGGATTAGAGACCCAGTACTTC
CASSLSGAGLETQYF
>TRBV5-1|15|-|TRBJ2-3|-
TGCGCCAGCAGCTTGGACGGTATCCGCACAGATACGCAGTATTTT
CASSLDGIRTDTQYF
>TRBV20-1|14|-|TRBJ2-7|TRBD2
TGCAGTGCTAGAAAAGCGGGAGGCCGGCGGGAGCAGTACTTC
CSARKAGGRREQYF
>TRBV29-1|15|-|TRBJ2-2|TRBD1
TGCGGCGTTGGTAGGGGGACAGGGAACACCGGGGAGCTGTTTTTT
CGVGRGTGNTGELFF